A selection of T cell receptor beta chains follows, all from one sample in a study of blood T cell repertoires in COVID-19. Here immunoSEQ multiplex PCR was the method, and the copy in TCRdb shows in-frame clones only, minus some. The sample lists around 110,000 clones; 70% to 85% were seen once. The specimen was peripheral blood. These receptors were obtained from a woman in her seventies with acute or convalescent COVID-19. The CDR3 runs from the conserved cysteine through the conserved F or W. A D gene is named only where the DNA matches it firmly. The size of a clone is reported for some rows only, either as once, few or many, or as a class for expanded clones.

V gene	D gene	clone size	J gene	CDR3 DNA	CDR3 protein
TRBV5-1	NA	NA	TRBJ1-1	TGCGCCAGCAGCTTGGCACAGGGAAACACTGAAGCTTTCTTT	CASSLAQGNTEAFF
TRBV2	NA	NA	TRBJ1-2	TGTGCCAGCAACCTACAGGGTCCGGACTATGGCTACACCTTC	CASNLQGPDYGYTF
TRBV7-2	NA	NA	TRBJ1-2	TGTGCCAGCAGCTTAGTCTTTAACTATGGCTACACCTTC	CASSLVFNYGYTF
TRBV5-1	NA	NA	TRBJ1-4	TGCGCCAGCAGAGACAGAGTTAATGAAAAACTGTTTTTT	CASRDRVNEKLFF
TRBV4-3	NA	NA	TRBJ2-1	TGCGCCAGCAGCCAAGTCCGACTAGGCCTGGGCAATGAGCAGTTCTTC	CASSQVRLGLGNEQFF
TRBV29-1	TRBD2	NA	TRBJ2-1	TGCAGCGTTCCCCTGGGATCTAGCGGGCTCGGGCAGTTCTTC	CSVPLGSSGLGQFF
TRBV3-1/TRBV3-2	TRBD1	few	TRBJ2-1	TGTGCCAGCAGCCAAGGGACAGGGATGAATGAGCAGTTCTTC	CASSQGTGMNEQFF
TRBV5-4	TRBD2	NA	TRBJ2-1	TGTGCCAGCAGCCCCCGACTACTAGCGGGATACTACAATGAGCAGTTCTTC	CASSPRLLAGYYNEQFF
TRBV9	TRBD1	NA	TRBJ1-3	TGTGCCAGCAGCGCCAACTACAATGACAGGGCTGGAAACACCATATATTTT	CASSANYNDRAGNTIYF
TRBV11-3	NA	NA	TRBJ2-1	TGTGCCAGCAGCTTATTATCAGTCGCCTACAATGAGCAGTTCTTC	CASSLLSVAYNEQFF
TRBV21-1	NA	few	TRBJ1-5	TGTGCCAGCAGAGGGGCGAGGGGGCCAAGCAATCAGCCCCAGCATTTT	CASRGARGPSNQPQHF
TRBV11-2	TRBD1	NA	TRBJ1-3	TGTGCCAGCAGCAGGGACAGGGGAAACACCATATATTTT	CASSRDRGNTIYF